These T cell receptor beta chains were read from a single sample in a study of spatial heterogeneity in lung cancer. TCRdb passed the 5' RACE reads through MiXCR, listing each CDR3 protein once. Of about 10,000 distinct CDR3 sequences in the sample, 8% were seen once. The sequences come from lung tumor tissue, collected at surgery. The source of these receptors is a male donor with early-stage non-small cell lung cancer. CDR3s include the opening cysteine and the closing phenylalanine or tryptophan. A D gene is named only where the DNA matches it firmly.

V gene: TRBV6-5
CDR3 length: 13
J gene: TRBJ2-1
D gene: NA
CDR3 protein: CASSYLGDNEQFF

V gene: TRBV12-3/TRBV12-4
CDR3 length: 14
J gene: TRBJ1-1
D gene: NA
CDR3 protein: CASSLQGGDTEAFF

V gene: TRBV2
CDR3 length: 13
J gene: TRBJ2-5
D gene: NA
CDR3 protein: CASSARRQETQYF

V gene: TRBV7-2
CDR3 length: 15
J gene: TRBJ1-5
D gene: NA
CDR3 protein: CASSLERAGNQPQHF

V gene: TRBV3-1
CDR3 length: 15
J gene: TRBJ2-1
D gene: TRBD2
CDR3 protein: CASSLRGGRAHEQFF

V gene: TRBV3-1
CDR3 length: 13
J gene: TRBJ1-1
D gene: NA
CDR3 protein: CASSQDGVARAFF

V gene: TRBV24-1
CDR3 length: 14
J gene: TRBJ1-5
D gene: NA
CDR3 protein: CATTRVGARQPQHF

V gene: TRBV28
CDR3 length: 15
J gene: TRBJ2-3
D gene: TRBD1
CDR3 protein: CASISGQGPTDTQYF

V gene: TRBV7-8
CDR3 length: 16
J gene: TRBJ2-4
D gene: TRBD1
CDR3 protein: CASSLVLGDSGHIQYF

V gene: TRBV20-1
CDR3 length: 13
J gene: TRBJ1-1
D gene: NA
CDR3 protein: CSATPTENTEAFF